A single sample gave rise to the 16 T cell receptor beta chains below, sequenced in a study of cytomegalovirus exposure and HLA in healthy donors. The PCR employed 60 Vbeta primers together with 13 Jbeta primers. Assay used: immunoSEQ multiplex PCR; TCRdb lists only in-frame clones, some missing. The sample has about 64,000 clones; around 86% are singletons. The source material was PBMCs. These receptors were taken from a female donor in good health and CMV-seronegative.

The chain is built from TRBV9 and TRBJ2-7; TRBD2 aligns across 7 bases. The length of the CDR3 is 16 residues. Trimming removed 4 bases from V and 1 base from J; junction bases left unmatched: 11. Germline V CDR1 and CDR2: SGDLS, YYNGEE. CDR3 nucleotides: TGTGCCAGCAGCTCTCCGCGGGGGAGCGGGTCCTACGAGCAGTACTTC. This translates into CASSSPRGSGSYEQYF.

CDR3 DNA: TGTGCCTGGAGCGATCCAGGGTCCGCCGTCTATGGCTACACCTTC. This codes for CAWSDPGSAVYGYTF. J is TRBJ1-2 and V is TRBV30, with a weak D call TRBD1 (5 bases). The CDR3 has 15 amino acids. V lost 3 bases and J 4 bases, leaving 18 bases between the germline ends. The germline gives CDR1 GTSNPN, CDR2 SVGIG (reference sequence).

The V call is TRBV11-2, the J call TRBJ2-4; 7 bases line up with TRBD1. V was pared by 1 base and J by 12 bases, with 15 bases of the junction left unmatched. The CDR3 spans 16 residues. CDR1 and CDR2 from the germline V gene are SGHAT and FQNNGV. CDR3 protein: CASSLGLAPRWDSQYF. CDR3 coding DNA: TGTGCCAGCAGCTTAGGGCTAGCCCCGAGGTGGGACAGTCAGTACTTC.

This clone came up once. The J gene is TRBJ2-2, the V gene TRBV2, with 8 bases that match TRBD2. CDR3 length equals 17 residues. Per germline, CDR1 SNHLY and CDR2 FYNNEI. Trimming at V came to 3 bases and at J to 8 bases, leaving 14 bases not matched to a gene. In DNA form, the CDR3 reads TGTGCCAGCAGTGAGCTTCGTAGCGGGGTCCTCCAAGGGGAGCTGTTTTTT. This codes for CASSELRSGVLQGELFF.

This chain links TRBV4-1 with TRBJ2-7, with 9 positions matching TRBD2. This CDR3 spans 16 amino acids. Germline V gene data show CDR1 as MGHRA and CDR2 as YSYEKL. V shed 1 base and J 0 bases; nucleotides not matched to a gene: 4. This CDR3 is CASSQAGLAVSYEQYF. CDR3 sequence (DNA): TGCGCCAGCAGCCAAGCGGGACTAGCCGTCTCCTACGAGCAGTACTTC.

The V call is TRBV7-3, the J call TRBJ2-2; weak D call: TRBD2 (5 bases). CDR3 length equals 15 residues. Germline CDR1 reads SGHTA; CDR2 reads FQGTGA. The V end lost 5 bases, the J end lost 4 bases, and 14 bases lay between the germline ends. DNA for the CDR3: TGTGCCAGCAGCCCCCGGGTAGGGAGCACCGGGGAGCTGTTTTTT. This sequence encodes CASSPRVGSTGELFF.

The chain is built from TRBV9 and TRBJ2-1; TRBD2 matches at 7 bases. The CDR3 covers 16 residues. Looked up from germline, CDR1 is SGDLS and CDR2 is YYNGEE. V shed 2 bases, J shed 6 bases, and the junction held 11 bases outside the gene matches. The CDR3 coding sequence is TGTGCCAGCAGCGTCGCCGGGACTACCGGCTTCAATGAGCAGTTCTTC. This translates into CASSVAGTTGFNEQFF.

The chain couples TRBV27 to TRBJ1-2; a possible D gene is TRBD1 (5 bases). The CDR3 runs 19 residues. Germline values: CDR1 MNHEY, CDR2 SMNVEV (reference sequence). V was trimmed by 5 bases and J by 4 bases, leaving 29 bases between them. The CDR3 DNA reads TGTGCCAGCAGTCCTCTTAGCCCGGGACTCCCTAGCCCCCTCTATGGCTACACCTTC. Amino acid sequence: CASSPLSPGLPSPLYGYTF.

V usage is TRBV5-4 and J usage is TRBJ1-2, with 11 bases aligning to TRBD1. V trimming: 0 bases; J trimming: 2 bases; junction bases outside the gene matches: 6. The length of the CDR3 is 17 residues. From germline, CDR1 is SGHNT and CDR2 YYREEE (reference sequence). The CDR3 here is CASSLGTGGKHNYGYTF. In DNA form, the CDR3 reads TGTGCCAGCAGCTTGGGGACAGGGGGCAAGCACAACTATGGCTACACCTTC.

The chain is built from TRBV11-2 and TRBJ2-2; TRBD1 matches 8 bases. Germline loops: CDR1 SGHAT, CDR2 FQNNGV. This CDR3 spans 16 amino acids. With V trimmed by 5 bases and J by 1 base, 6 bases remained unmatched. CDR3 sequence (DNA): TGTGCCAGCAGCGACCCCGGGACAGGGAACACCGGGGAGCTGTTTTTT. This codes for CASSDPGTGNTGELFF. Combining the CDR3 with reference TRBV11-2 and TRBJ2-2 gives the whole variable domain EAGVAQSPRYKIIEKRQSVAFWCNPISGHATLYWYQQILGQGPKLLIQFQNNGVVDDSQLPKDRFSAERLKGVDSTLKIQPAKLEDSAVYLCASSDPGTGNTGELFFGEGSRLTVL.

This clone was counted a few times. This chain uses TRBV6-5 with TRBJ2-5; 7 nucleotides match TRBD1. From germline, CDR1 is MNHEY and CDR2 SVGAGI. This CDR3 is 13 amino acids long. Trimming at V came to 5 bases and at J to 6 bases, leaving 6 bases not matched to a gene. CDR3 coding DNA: TGTGCCAGCAGTAGATCAGGGGGTCAGACCCAGTACTTC. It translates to CASSRSGGQTQYF.

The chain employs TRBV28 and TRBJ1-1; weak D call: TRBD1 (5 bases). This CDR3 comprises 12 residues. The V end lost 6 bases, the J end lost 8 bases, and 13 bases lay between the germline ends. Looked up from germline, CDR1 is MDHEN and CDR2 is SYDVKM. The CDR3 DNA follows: TGTGCCAGCAGGGTCACCTCAGGGGAAGCTTTCTTT. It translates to CASRVTSGEAFF.

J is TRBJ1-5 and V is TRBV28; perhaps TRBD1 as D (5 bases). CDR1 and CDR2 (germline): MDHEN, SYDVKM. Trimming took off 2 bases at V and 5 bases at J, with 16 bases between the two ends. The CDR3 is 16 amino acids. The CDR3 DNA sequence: TGTGCCAGCAGTTTAACCCTTGGACATGTTGATCAGCCCCAGCATTTT. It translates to CASSLTLGHVDQPQHF.

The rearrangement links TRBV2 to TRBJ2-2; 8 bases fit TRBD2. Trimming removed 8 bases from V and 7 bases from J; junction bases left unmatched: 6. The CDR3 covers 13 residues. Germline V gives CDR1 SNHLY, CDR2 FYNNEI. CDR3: CASLGTSIGELFF. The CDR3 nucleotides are TGTGCCAGCCTTGGGACTAGTATCGGGGAGCTGTTTTTT.

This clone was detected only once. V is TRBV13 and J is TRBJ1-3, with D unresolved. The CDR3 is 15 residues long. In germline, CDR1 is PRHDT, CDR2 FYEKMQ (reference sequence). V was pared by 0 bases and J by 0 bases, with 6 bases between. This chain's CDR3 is CASSLGRISGNTIYF. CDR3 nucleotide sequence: TGTGCCAGCAGCTTAGGGCGGATCTCTGGAAACACCATATATTTT.

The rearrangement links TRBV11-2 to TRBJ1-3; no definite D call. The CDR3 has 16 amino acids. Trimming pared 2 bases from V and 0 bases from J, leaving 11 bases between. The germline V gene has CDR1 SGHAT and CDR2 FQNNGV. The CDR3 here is CASSLTAPSSGNTIYF. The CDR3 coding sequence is TGTGCCAGCAGCTTAACAGCCCCGAGCTCTGGAAACACCATATATTTT. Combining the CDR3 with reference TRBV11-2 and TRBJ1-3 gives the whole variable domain EAGVAQSPRYKIIEKRQSVAFWCNPISGHATLYWYQQILGQGPKLLIQFQNNGVVDDSQLPKDRFSAERLKGVDSTLKIQPAKLEDSAVYLCASSLTAPSSGNTIYFGEGSWLTVV.